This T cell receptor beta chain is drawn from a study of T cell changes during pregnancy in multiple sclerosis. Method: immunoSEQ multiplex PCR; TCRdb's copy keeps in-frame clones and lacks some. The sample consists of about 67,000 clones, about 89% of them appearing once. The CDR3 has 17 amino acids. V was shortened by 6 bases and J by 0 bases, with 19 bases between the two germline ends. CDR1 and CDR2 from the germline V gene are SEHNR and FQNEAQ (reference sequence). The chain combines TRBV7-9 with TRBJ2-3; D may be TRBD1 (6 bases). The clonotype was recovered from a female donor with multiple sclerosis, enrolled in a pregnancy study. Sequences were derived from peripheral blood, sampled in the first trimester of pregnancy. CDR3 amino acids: CASSLTRSGASTDTQYF. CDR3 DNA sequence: TGTGCCAGCAGTCTGACCCGCTCAGGGGCTAGCACAGATACGCAGTATTTT.